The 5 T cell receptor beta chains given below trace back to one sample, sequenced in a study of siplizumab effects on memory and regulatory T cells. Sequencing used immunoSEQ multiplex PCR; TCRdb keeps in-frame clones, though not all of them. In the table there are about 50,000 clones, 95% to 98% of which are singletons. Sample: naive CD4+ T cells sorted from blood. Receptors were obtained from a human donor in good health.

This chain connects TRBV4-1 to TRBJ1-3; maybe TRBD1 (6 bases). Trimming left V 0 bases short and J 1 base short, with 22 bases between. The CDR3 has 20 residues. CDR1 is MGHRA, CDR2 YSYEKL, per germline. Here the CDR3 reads CASSQDRVKGVRRSGNTIYF. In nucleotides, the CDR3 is TGCGCCAGCAGCCAAGATCGAGTTAAGGGGGTTCGGCGATCTGGAAACACCATATATTTT.

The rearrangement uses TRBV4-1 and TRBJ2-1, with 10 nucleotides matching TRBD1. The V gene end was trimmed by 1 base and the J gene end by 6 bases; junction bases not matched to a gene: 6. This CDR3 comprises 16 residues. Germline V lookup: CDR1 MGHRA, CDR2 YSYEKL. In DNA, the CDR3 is TGCGCCAGCAGCCAAGCCGGGACAGGGGCCGTCAATGAGCAGTTCTTC. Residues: CASSQAGTGAVNEQFF.

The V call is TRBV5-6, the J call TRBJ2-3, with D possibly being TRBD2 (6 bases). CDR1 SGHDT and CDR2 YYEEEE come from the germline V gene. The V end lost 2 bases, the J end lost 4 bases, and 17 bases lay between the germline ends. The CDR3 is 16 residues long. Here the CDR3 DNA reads TGTGCCAGCAGCTTCCCGGGACTCCGAGGCTCAGATACGCAGTATTTT. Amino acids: CASSFPGLRGSDTQYF. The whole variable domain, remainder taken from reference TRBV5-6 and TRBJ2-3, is DAGVTQSPTHLIKTRGQQVTLRCSPKSGHDTVSWYQQALGQGPQFIFQYYEEEERQRGNFPDRFSGHQFPNYSSELNVNALLLGDSALYLCASSFPGLRGSDTQYFGPGTRLTVL.

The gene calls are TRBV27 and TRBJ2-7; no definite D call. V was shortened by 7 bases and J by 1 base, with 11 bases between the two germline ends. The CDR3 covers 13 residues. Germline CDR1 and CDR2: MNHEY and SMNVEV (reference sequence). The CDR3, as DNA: TGTGCCAGCAAAGAGCTGGCATCCTACGAGCAGTACTTC. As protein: CASKELASYEQYF.

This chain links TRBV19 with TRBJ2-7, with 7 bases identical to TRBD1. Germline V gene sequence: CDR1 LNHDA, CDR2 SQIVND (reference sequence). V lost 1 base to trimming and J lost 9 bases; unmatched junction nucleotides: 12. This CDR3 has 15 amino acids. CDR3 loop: CASSIVNRDRTGQYF. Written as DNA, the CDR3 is TGTGCCAGTAGTATAGTAAACCGGGACAGAACCGGGCAGTACTTC.